A single sample gave rise to the 24 T cell receptor beta chains below, sequenced in a study of cytomegalovirus exposure and HLA in healthy donors. The PCR made use of 60 Vbeta and 13 Jbeta primers. Assay used: immunoSEQ multiplex PCR; TCRdb lists only in-frame clones, some missing. The table has 150,000 to 200,000 clones, approximately 65% seen once. Source material: PBMCs. Receptors originate from a man aged 40-55 years in good health and CMV-seronegative.

This chain links TRBV7-2 with TRBJ1-1; TRBD1 is a possible D gene (6 bases). Germline-derived CDR1 and CDR2 are SGHTA and FQGNSA. The CDR3 consists of 15 residues. Trimming took off 4 bases at V and 0 bases at J, with 12 bases between the two ends. CDR3 sequence: CASSSYRALNTEAFF. CDR3 bases: TGTGCCAGCAGCTCCTACAGGGCCTTGAACACTGAAGCTTTCTTT.

The chain joins TRBV7-6 to TRBJ2-5; D gene ambiguous. Gene TRBJ2-7 matches the end of the DNA better, so the J call may be wrong. CDR1 is SGHVS, CDR2 FNYEAQ, per germline. The CDR3 runs 16 residues. The CDR3, as DNA: TGTGCCAGCAGCCCACAACTTAGCAGCTTTGCCTACGAGCAGTACTTC. Translating gives CASSPQLSSFAYEQYF.

The table lists this clone with a few counts. The J gene is TRBJ1-2, the V gene TRBV5-6, with a weak D call TRBD1 (5 bases). Trimming stripped 4 bases from V and 4 bases from J, with 17 bases between. Germline CDR1 SGHDT, CDR2 YYEEEE. This CDR3 contains 15 residues. Written as DNA, the CDR3 is TGTGCCAGCAGCCAGGCAGCAGGGAAGGGCTATGGCTACACCTTC. Encoded protein: CASSQAAGKGYGYTF.

This clone came up a few times. The chain joins TRBV19 to TRBJ2-7; 8 bases are shared with TRBD1. V lost 5 bases, J lost 1 base, and 10 bases stayed unmatched. The CDR3 consists of 16 residues. CDR1 is LNHDA, CDR2 SQIVND, per germline (reference sequence). The CDR3 region has the DNA TGTGCCAGTAGTGCCTGGGGGACAGGAGTTTCCTACGAGCAGTACTTC. This gives the protein CASSAWGTGVSYEQYF. The full variable domain, in which reference TRBV19 and TRBJ2-7 provide the parts outside the CDR3, is DGGITQSPKYLFRKEGQNVTLSCEQNLNHDAMYWYRQDPGQGLRLIYYSQIVNDFQKGDIAEGYSVSREKKESFPLTVTSAQKNPTAFYLCASSAWGTGVSYEQYFGPGTRLTVT.

This clone was detected only a few times. The chain recombines TRBV10-3 with TRBJ2-1; weak D call: TRBD1 (6 bases). The CDR3 totals 14 residues. V was clipped by 2 bases and J by 4 bases, with 9 bases between them. CDR1 and CDR2 from the germline V gene are ENHRY and SYGVKD. CDR3 bases: TGTGCCATCAGTGAGCGACAGGAGTACAATGAGCAGTTCTTC. This gives the protein CAISERQEYNEQFF.

This sequence joins TRBV30 and TRBJ2-3, with 7 bases that match TRBD2. Per germline, CDR1 GTSNPN and CDR2 SVGIG (reference sequence). Unmatched junction bases numbered 11, after V lost 7 bases and J lost 4 bases. The CDR3 extends over 14 amino acids. This chain's CDR3 is CASTWEGGADTQYF. The CDR3 DNA follows: TGTGCCTCGACCTGGGAGGGTGGGGCAGATACGCAGTATTTT.

The chain carries TRBV5-6 and TRBJ2-3; D possibly corresponds to TRBD2 (5 bases). The CDR3 spans 16 residues. Germline lookup yields CDR1 SGHDT and CDR2 YYEEEE. V was shortened by 4 bases and J by 0 bases, with 15 bases between the two germline ends. The CDR3 loop is CASSRSLRTSTDTQYF. The CDR3 bases are TGTGCCAGCAGCCGCTCTTTGCGGACTAGCACAGATACGCAGTATTTT.

The chain recombines TRBV10-3 with TRBJ2-3; 9 bases line up with TRBD2. The CDR3 contains 16 residues. V lost 3 bases to trimming and J lost 4 bases; unmatched junction nucleotides: 8. Per germline, CDR1 ENHRY and CDR2 SYGVKD. The CDR3 nucleotides read TGTGCCATCAGTGATTCGGGGGGACTAGCTTCAGATACGCAGTATTTT. Translating it yields CAISDSGGLASDTQYF.

In this sample, this clone turned up a few times. The rearrangement uses TRBV5-1 and TRBJ1-1; no firm D call. There are 14 residues in the CDR3. V was cut by 1 base and J by 1 base, with 8 bases left in between. The germline V gene encodes CDR1 SGHRS and CDR2 YFSETQ. CDR3 protein: CASSLWAPNTEAFF. CDR3 DNA: TGCGCCAGCAGCTTGTGGGCACCGAACACTGAAGCTTTCTTT. Together with reference TRBV5-1 and TRBJ1-1, the CDR3 gives the full variable domain: KAGVTQTPRYLIKTRGQQVTLSCSPISGHRSVSWYQQTPGQGLQFLFEYFSETQRNKGNFPGRFSGRQFSNSRSEMNVSTLELGDSALYLCASSLWAPNTEAFFGQGTRLTVV.

This clone was seen more than once but under ten times. DNA of the CDR3: TGCGCCAGCAGCCAAGATGGCAGGGGGCTTGCAGATACGCAGTATTTT. Its protein product is CASSQDGRGLADTQYF. V is TRBV4-3 and J is TRBJ2-3; 8 bases line up with TRBD1. Germline trimming cut 0 bases from V and 4 bases from J; bases unmatched to any gene: 6. The CDR3 contains 16 residues. Germline values: CDR1 LGHNA, CDR2 YSLEER.

The CDR3 protein is CASVFRVETQYF. CDR3 DNA: TGTGCCAGCGTTTTCAGGGTAGAGACCCAGTACTTC. V usage is TRBV7-8 and J usage is TRBJ2-5, with a tentative D call TRBD1 (5 bases). The germline V and J ends were trimmed by 8 bases and 4 bases, with 11 bases remaining between them. Germline assignment: CDR1 SGHVS and CDR2 FQNEAQ. The CDR3 length is 12 residues.

The J gene is TRBJ2-5, the V gene TRBV6-5, with D possibly matching TRBD2 (6 bases). This CDR3 is 15 amino acids long. Trimming removed 6 bases from V and 2 bases from J, with 16 bases in between. Germline V lookup: CDR1 MNHEY, CDR2 SVGAGI. For the CDR3, the DNA is TGTGCCAGCAGGCCTAACGGGAGAGGGCAAGAGACCCAGTACTTC. Protein product: CASRPNGRGQETQYF.

This chain uses TRBV7-9 with TRBJ1-2; 7 nucleotides line up with TRBD1. With V trimmed by 5 bases and J by 2 bases, 2 bases remained unmatched. Germline values: CDR1 SEHNR, CDR2 FQNEAQ (reference sequence). The CDR3 contains 13 residues. The CDR3 coding sequence is TGTGCCAGCAGCCAGGGACAGAACTATGGCTACACCTTC. The encoded protein is CASSQGQNYGYTF.

The V and J genes are TRBV29-1 and TRBJ2-3, with unresolved D. This CDR3 comprises 11 residues. Looked up from germline, CDR1 is SQVTM and CDR2 is ANQGSEA. V was clipped by 5 bases and J by 0 bases, with 3 bases between them. CDR3 loop: CSVQSTDTQYF. For the CDR3, the DNA is TGCAGCGTTCAGAGCACAGATACGCAGTATTTT.

CDR3 in amino acids: CASSSGNRGELFF. CDR3 DNA: TGTGCCAGCAGCTCCGGGAACCGAGGGGAGCTGTTTTTT. This chain uses TRBV7-9 with TRBJ2-2, with D possibly being TRBD2 (5 bases). Germline V lookup: CDR1 SEHNR, CDR2 FQNEAQ (reference sequence). This CDR3 has 13 residues. Trimming left V 4 bases short and J 8 bases short, with 11 bases between.

V is TRBV6-1 and J is TRBJ1-5; no clear D gene. The V end was cut by 1 base, the J end by 5 bases, with 12 bases between. Germline CDR1 MNHNS, CDR2 SASEGT. The CDR3 contains 15 residues. CDR3: CASSEGFRVYQPQHF. CDR3 sequence (DNA): TGTGCCAGCAGTGAAGGGTTTCGGGTTTATCAGCCCCAGCATTTT.

This chain connects TRBV7-9 to TRBJ2-1, with 8 bases aligning to TRBD1. Germline V gene lookup returns CDR1 SEHNR and CDR2 FQNEAQ (reference sequence). Trimming removed 1 base from V and 5 bases from J; junction bases left unmatched: 7. The CDR3 sequence is 16 residues long. Here the CDR3 DNA reads TGTGCCAGCAGCTTAGGGGGGGCAGGGGGCCACAATGAGCAGTTCTTC. This gives the protein CASSLGGAGGHNEQFF. Full variable domain (remainder filled in from reference TRBV7-9 and TRBJ2-1): DTGVSQNPRHKITKRGQNVTFRCDPISEHNRLYWYRQTLGQGPEFLTYFQNEAQLEKSRLLSDRFSAERPKGSFSTLEIQRTEQGDSAMYLCASSLGGAGGHNEQFFGPGTRLTVL.

This clone has just a few counts. V and J are TRBV9 and TRBJ2-3; perhaps TRBD2 as D (5 bases). CDR3 size: 15 residues. Germline V gene data show CDR1 as SGDLS and CDR2 as YYNGEE. V was clipped by 1 base and J by 1 base, with 10 bases between them. CDR3 sequence (DNA): TGTGCCAGCAGCGTATCAGGACTGGGCACAGATACGCAGTATTTT. Protein: CASSVSGLGTDTQYF.

This chain uses TRBV29-1 with TRBJ2-1, with 7 nucleotides matching TRBD2. Per the germline V gene, CDR1 is SQVTM and CDR2 is ANQGSEA. After removal of 4 bases from V and 2 bases from J, the junction contained 8 bases not matched to a gene. The CDR3 loop spans 15 amino acids. The CDR3 reads CSVVGGGSPYNEQFF. Here the CDR3 DNA reads TGCAGCGTTGTCGGGGGAGGGAGTCCCTACAATGAGCAGTTCTTC.

The rearrangement uses TRBV5-1 and TRBJ2-7; TRBD1 aligns across 8 bases. The germline CDR1 and CDR2 sequences are SGHRS and YFSETQ. V lost 4 bases and J lost 3; bases outside the gene matches: 3. The CDR3 consists of 13 residues. In nucleotides, the CDR3 is TGCGCCAGCAGCGTTACAGGGGGCTACGAGCAGTACTTC. Its translation is CASSVTGGYEQYF.

The chain is built from TRBV30 and TRBJ1-5; D might be TRBD1 (5 bases). V lost 5 bases to trimming and J lost 4 bases, with 9 bases between them. This CDR3 region has 12 residues. The germline CDR1 and CDR2 sequences are GTSNPN and SVGIG (reference sequence). The CDR3 reads CAWGDFNQPQHF. Written as DNA, the CDR3 is TGTGCCTGGGGGGACTTTAATCAGCCCCAGCATTTT.

The chain recombines TRBV18 with TRBJ1-2, with 7 bases lining up with TRBD1. Germline V lookup: CDR1 KGHSH, CDR2 LQKENI. The CDR3 covers 15 residues. The junction had 8 bases not matched to a gene; V was cut back by 3 bases and J by 4 bases. In nucleotides, the CDR3 is TGTGCCAGCTCACCCCCAGCCGACAGGGCCTATGGCTACACCTTC. Translating gives CASSPPADRAYGYTF.

The chain combines TRBV9 with TRBJ2-5; weak D call: TRBD2 (6 bases). The germline gives CDR1 SGDLS, CDR2 YYNGEE. This CDR3 region has 16 residues. Deletions cut 0 bases from V and 2 bases from J, with 14 bases between. The CDR3 bases are TGTGCCAGCAGCGTAGAGGAAGCGGGCCAACAAGAGACCCAGTACTTC. This codes for CASSVEEAGQQETQYF.

The chain couples TRBV21-1 to TRBJ1-1; the tabulated D call, TRBD1, remains unverified against the DNA. TRBV21-1 is listed as a pseudogene. The CDR3 covers 13 residues. Written as DNA, the CDR3 is TGTGCCAGACCCCAGGGGCAGAACACTGAAGCTTTCTTT. This sequence encodes CARPQGQNTEAFF.